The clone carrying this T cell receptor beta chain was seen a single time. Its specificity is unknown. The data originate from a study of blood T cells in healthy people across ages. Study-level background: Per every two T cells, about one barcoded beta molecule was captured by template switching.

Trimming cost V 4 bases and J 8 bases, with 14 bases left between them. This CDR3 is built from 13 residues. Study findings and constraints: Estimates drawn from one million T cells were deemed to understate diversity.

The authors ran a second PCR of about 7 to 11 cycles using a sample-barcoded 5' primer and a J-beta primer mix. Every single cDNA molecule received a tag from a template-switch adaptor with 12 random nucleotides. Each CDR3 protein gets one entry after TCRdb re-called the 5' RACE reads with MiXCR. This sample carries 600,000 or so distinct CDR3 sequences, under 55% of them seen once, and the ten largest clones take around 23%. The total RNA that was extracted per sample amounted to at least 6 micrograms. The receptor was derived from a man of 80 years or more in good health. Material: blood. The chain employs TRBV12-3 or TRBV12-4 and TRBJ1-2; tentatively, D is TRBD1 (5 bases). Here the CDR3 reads CASSWGRERGYTF. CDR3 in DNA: TGTGCCAGCAGTTGGGGACGAGAGCGGGGCTACACCTTC.